This T cell receptor (beta chain) originates from a study of shared clonotypes between healthy human individuals (TCRdb year 2020). About the investigation overall: The cohort comprised a couple of women and a few men aged 18 to 49 years. The study deeply sequenced blood TCR repertoires of about 5 healthy adults to estimate repertoire size and the extent of clonotype sharing between individuals. Each donor's leukapheresis produced roughly between roughly 0.94 and 9.5 billion PBMCs. To increase sequencing depth and limit assay-specific biases, different laboratories used diverse techniques to prepare libraries and sequence TCR repertoires. For each donor, CD4 naive and CD4 memory were each given three plates, CD8 naive was given two plates, and CD8 memory was given one plate.

Using the deep immunoSEQ assay, TCR CDR3 regions were amplified from genomic DNA by multiplex PCR. Extracted genomic DNA from each cell subset was spread evenly across all wells of several immunoSEQ 96-well plates, with each plate serving as a replicate. Each replicate PCR for sorted subsets received 200 ng genomic DNA, equal to about 29,000 T cell genomes. Purified libraries were quantified with a Qubit 3.0 fluorometer, sized on a Bioanalyzer 2100, and re-quantified with the KAPA Library Quantification kit. Every immunoSEQ 96-well plate was sequenced on a separate single-read 150-cycle Illumina NextSeq 550 flow cell. Turning to the authors' computational methods: Because the immunoSEQ output included only junctional sequences and no quality scores, the filtering could not be the same as the filtering used for full-length reads. Sequences were annotated with PyIR, a Python wrapper for IgBLAST v1.9, using IMGT germline references to assign V/J genes and CDR3. Reads with weak V/J assignments (E-value above 1e-6), missing CDR3, stop codons, out-of-frame junctions, or ambiguous translated residues were removed. V3J clonotypes were defined as sequences sharing the same inferred V gene, J gene, and CDR3 amino acid sequence. The percentage overlap between two repertoires was calculated by dividing the number of shared unique clonotypes by the size of the smaller repertoire. Richness of each repertoire was evaluated using RTK rarefaction, the Chao1 estimator, and Recon v2.1 estimates of unobserved clonotypes. OLGA was used to compute generation probabilities for all TCRbeta clonotypes that the gDNA method yielded from a few donors. TCRdb's version of the immuneACCESS table is confined to in-frame rearrangements and falls short of the full clone set. An unresolved V gene accounts for under half of the shortfall where checked; the remainder is of unknown origin. V, J and clone size derive from that table, while D and trimming were established from the DNA sequence. Here the sample has approximately 840,000 clones; roughly 96% occur a single time. Of the sample, less than 0.25% falls within the top ten clones.

Paper-wide results and their limitations: Clonotypes shared by all four sorted-subset donors showed higher generation probabilities than non-shared clonotypes. Pairwise subsampling led to the expectation that sequencing depth would affect the degree of clonotype sharing among donors. Incomplete sequencing was indicated by rarefaction of sorted-subset datasets, despite the large sequencing depth. Sampling was restricted to blood, and TCR repertoires in tissue are likely to differ from TCR repertoires in blood. Across several donors, approximately 5% of naive CD4, approximately 3.6% of naive CD8, around 2.5% of memory CD4, and approximately 0.4% of memory CD8 clonotypes were shared. Larger estimated clonotype richness was generally found for naive subsets than for memory subsets. The genetic and exposure-history diversity represented was limited by the small number of donors.

CD8 naive samples were CD45RO-negative cells positively selected for CCR7, giving a CD45RA+CCR7+ population that excluded TemRA cells. The donors were healthy, HIV-negative adults with no recently reported acute infections or vaccinations. Every donor was a Caucasian adult living in Nashville, Tennessee, USA. Blood was obtained by leukapheresis, after which PBMCs were separated by Ficoll-Histopaque density gradient centrifugation and cryopreserved in liquid nitrogen vapor phase. Analytical flow cytometry was used to check the purity and quantity of each magnetically sorted T cell population. Each sorted fraction had its genomic DNA isolated and then quantified by UV absorbance on a Nanodrop 2000c. CDR1 and CDR2, looked up from the germline V gene (reference sequence), are SEHNR and FQNEAQ. CDR3 length: 14 amino acids, cysteine to phenylalanine. Solely the CDR3 DNA is kept, with 42 bases framed from the first base. Compared with germline, V lacks 5 bases and J lacks 4 bases; bases without a gene match: 6.

Notes on this clone: What this receptor recognizes is not known. No much larger clone is present one base from it, and per-base qualities are unavailable.

The clonotype was recovered from a man aged 30-40 years in good health. Sequencing was carried out using naive CD8+ T cells sorted from blood. The cell subset or site label of this sample denotes: CD45RA+CCR7+. The chain was built from TRBV7-9 and TRBJ2-7, with 9 bases in between that match TRBD2. The sequenced DNA: TGTGCCAGCAGCCCTAGCGGGATTCAGTACGAGCAGTACTTC. Its translation reads: CASSPSGIQYEQYF.